These T cell receptor beta chains were read from a single sample in a study of CD8 T cells in Susac syndrome. A single record per CDR3 protein comes from TCRdb applying MiXCR to the immunoSEQ multiplex PCR reads. In the table there are around 110,000 distinct CDR3 sequences, roughly 95% of which are singletons. Source material: CD4+ T cells from PBMCs. Every receptor here comes from a human donor with Susac syndrome. The CDR3 runs from the conserved cysteine through the conserved F or W. Each record gives: V gene, J gene, CDR3 protein.

V gene: TRBV5-1
J gene: TRBJ2-7
CDR3 protein: CASSLGYRDTGGPEYEQYF

V gene: TRBV12-3/TRBV12-4
J gene: TRBJ1-2
CDR3 protein: CASSLGGLGGYTF

V gene: TRBV7-3
J gene: TRBJ2-7
CDR3 protein: CASSLPPAGEQYF

V gene: TRBV30
J gene: TRBJ2-7
CDR3 protein: CAWSLGQAPKEEQYF

V gene: TRBV27
J gene: TRBJ2-1
CDR3 protein: CASSLFQLPGQGAYNEQFF

V gene: TRBV5-4
J gene: TRBJ1-3
CDR3 protein: CASSPGGPSGNTIYF

V gene: TRBV7-2
J gene: TRBJ2-7
CDR3 protein: CASSLRALTYEQYF

V gene: TRBV30
J gene: TRBJ1-5
CDR3 protein: CAWSDRVNQPQHF

V gene: TRBV2
J gene: NA
CDR3 protein: CASSGSSIQYF

V gene: TRBV3-1
J gene: TRBJ1-2
CDR3 protein: CASSPRQAYGYTF

V gene: TRBV7-9
J gene: TRBJ2-7
CDR3 protein: CASSLAGVTYEQYF

V gene: TRBV4-1
J gene: TRBJ1-4
CDR3 protein: CASSQVGRRVNEKLFF

V gene: TRBV20-1
J gene: TRBJ2-2
CDR3 protein: CSASGGQGMSAGELFF

V gene: TRBV20-1
J gene: TRBJ1-2
CDR3 protein: CSALRYYGYTF

V gene: TRBV3-1
J gene: TRBJ2-6
CDR3 protein: CASSQDYDVTPRGANVLTF

V gene: TRBV29-1
J gene: TRBJ2-5
CDR3 protein: CSVEGEQGKETQYF

V gene: TRBV19
J gene: TRBJ2-5
CDR3 protein: CASRSAGQETQYF

V gene: TRBV5-1
J gene: TRBJ2-3
CDR3 protein: CASRPTSRRTDTQYF

V gene: TRBV6-1
J gene: TRBJ1-2
CDR3 protein: CASSPLLTGPKSGYTF

V gene: TRBV6-5
J gene: TRBJ1-2
CDR3 protein: CASSYRDRGAYGYTF

V gene: TRBV7-2
J gene: TRBJ1-1
CDR3 protein: CASTSTREAFF

V gene: TRBV9
J gene: TRBJ2-1
CDR3 protein: CASSPAGTSGYNEQFF

V gene: TRBV10-2
J gene: TRBJ2-1
CDR3 protein: CASSEPSGANEQFF

V gene: TRBV12-3/TRBV12-4
J gene: TRBJ2-5
CDR3 protein: CASSFRFQETQYF

V gene: TRBV28
J gene: TRBJ1-3
CDR3 protein: CASSLGDSGNTIYF

V gene: TRBV7-2
J gene: TRBJ2-7
CDR3 protein: CASSLAGASTYEQYF

V gene: TRBV7-9
J gene: TRBJ1-2
CDR3 protein: CASSLNQGLGGYTF

V gene: TRBV12-3/TRBV12-4
J gene: TRBJ2-7
CDR3 protein: CASSSSGTSGSKQYF

V gene: TRBV20-1
J gene: TRBJ2-3
CDR3 protein: CSARVGRTDTQYF

V gene: TRBV5-4
J gene: TRBJ1-2
CDR3 protein: CASSFVGGSGGYTF

V gene: TRBV27
J gene: TRBJ2-3
CDR3 protein: CASSLSAAITDTQYF

V gene: TRBV4-1
J gene: TRBJ1-1
CDR3 protein: CASSREDRGTNTEAFF

V gene: TRBV18
J gene: TRBJ2-3
CDR3 protein: CASSPKRDTQYF

V gene: TRBV30
J gene: TRBJ1-2
CDR3 protein: CAWSGGRLLSYTF

V gene: TRBV19
J gene: TRBJ2-3
CDR3 protein: CASSMLGLAGVADTQYF

V gene: TRBV5-4
J gene: TRBJ1-1
CDR3 protein: CASSLDPSRNTEAFF

V gene: TRBV20-1
J gene: TRBJ1-4
CDR3 protein: CSARRGPNEKLFF

V gene: TRBV24-1
J gene: TRBJ2-1
CDR3 protein: CATSRSGNEQFF

V gene: TRBV4-3
J gene: TRBJ1-4
CDR3 protein: CASSQGAWGSEKLFF

V gene: TRBV20-1
J gene: TRBJ2-1
CDR3 protein: CSALPSGSYNEQFF

V gene: TRBV5-1
J gene: TRBJ1-2
CDR3 protein: CASSLEGNPAYGYTF

V gene: TRBV29-1
J gene: TRBJ1-4
CDR3 protein: CSGWTGGEEKLFF

V gene: TRBV28
J gene: TRBJ2-7
CDR3 protein: CASITTSSYEQYF

V gene: TRBV12-3/TRBV12-4
J gene: TRBJ1-4
CDR3 protein: CASSLNQASEKLFF

V gene: TRBV20-1
J gene: TRBJ2-7
CDR3 protein: CSAQGGGEQYF

V gene: TRBV12-3/TRBV12-4
J gene: TRBJ2-1
CDR3 protein: CASSSNIGVEQFF

V gene: TRBV7-6
J gene: TRBJ2-5
CDR3 protein: CASSLLGVTQETQYF

V gene: TRBV6-5
J gene: TRBJ1-2
CDR3 protein: CASRPSGQDLRGYTF

V gene: TRBV19
J gene: TRBJ1-2
CDR3 protein: CASQRQGLGYTF

V gene: TRBV20-1
J gene: TRBJ2-7
CDR3 protein: CSAWRGIEDEQYF

V gene: TRBV7-2
J gene: TRBJ2-3
CDR3 protein: CASSSLLAGASDTQYF

V gene: TRBV20-1
J gene: TRBJ2-7
CDR3 protein: CSARAVFGTSGRTYEQYF

V gene: TRBV12-3/TRBV12-4
J gene: TRBJ2-1
CDR3 protein: CASSVTYNEQFF

V gene: TRBV30
J gene: TRBJ1-1
CDR3 protein: CAWSRGTGPNTEAFF